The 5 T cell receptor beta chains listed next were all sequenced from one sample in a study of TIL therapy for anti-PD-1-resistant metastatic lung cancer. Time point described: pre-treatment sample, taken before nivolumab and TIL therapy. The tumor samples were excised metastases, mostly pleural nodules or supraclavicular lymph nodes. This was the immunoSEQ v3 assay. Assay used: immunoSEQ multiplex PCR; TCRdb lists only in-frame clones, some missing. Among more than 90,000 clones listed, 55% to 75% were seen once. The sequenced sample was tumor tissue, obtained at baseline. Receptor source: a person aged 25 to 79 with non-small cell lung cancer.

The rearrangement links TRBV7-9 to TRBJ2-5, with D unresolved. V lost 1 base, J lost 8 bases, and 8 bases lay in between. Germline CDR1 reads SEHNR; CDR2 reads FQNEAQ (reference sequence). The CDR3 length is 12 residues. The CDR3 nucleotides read TGTGCCAGCAGCTTAGTTGCGCCCACCCAGTACTTC. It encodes CASSLVAPTQYF.

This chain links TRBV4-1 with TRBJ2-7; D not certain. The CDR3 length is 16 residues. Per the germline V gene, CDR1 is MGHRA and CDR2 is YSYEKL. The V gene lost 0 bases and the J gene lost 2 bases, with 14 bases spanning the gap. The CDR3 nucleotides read TGCGCCAGCAGCCAAGAGGTGGTTTTACCGACCTACGAGCAGTACTTC. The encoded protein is CASSQEVVLPTYEQYF.

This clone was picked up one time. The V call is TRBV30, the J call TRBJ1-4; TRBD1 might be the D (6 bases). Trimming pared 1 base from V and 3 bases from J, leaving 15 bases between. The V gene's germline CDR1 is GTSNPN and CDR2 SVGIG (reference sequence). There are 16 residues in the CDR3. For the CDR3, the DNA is TGTGCCTGGAGTGCTAGGGGGGGGCTGGCTAATGAAAAACTGTTTTTT. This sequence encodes CAWSARGGLANEKLFF. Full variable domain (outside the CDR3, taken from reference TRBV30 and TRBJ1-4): SQTIHQWPATLVQPVGSPLSLECTVEGTSNPNLYWYRQAAGRGLQLLFYSVGIGQISSEVPQNLSASRPQDRQFILSSKKLLLSDSGFYLCAWSARGGLANEKLFFGSGTQLSVL.

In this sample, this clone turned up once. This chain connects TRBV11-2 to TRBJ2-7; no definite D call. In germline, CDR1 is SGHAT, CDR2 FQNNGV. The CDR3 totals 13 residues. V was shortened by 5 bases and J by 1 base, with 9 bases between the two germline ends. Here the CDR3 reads CASSPYGSYEQYF. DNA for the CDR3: TGTGCCAGCAGCCCCTACGGTTCCTACGAGCAGTACTTC.

DNA of the CDR3: TGTGCCAGCACCCAGGGAGGGTTGGGGGCCAACGTCCTGACTTTC. Translating it yields CASTQGGLGANVLTF. The gene calls are TRBV6-5 and TRBJ2-6, with 7 bases matching TRBD2. Losses at the gene ends were 7 bases for V and 4 bases for J; bases not matched to a gene: 7. CDR1 and CDR2 (germline): MNHEY, SVGAGI. CDR3 length: 15 amino acids.